This T cell receptor beta chain was recovered during a study of OX40 agonist ivuxolimab in advanced cancers. TCRdb's copy holds only in-frame clones and misses some; the assay was immunoSEQ multiplex PCR. The repertoire holds fewer than 25,000 clones, about 85% seen once, with 30% to 35% in the top ten. The table lists this clone with a count of one. The CDR3 is 14 amino acids. The V gene lost 1 base and the J gene lost 5 bases, with 8 bases spanning the gap. Per germline, CDR1 MDHEN and CDR2 SYDVKM. The sequencing used CD4+ or CD8+ T cells sorted from blood, collected in a trial of the OX40 agonist ivuxolimab. The chain is built from TRBV28 and TRBJ2-2; D could derive from TRBD1 or TRBD2 (5 bases each). The receptor comes from an adult with an advanced solid tumor such as melanoma, head and neck, liver or kidney cancer. The CDR3 sequence is CASSLSGGTGELFF. In DNA, the CDR3 is TGTGCCAGCAGTTTATCTGGGGGAACCGGGGAGCTGTTTTTT.